Presented here are 14 T cell receptor beta chains from one specimen sequenced in a study of T cell responses to AZD1222 COVID-19 vaccine. Sequenced by immunoSEQ multiplex PCR; TCRdb stores in-frame clones only, minus some. The repertoire consists of approximately 70,000 clones, with about nine tenths occurring once and the leading ten covering 10%. The sample here was peripheral blood, taken 28 days after the second dose of the MenACWY control vaccine. These receptors were collected from an adult who received the MenACWY meningococcal vaccine as a control.

The V gene is TRBV13, the J gene TRBJ1-6; D is possibly TRBD1 (6 bases). This CDR3 comprises 15 residues. CDR1 PRHDT and CDR2 FYEKMQ come from the germline V gene (reference sequence). With 6 bases removed from V and 7 bases from J, the gap between germline ends came to 16 bases. The CDR3 DNA follows: TGTGCCAGCAGATTGAACAGGGTGGCGAATTCACCCCTCCACTTT. Encoded protein: CASRLNRVANSPLHF.

The genes are TRBV28 and TRBJ1-4; D ambiguous. Per germline, CDR1 MDHEN and CDR2 SYDVKM. The V and J ends lost 5 bases and 5 bases respectively, with 9 bases between them. The CDR3 is 13 amino acids. Here the CDR3 reads CASSPGRNEKLFF. The CDR3, as DNA: TGTGCCAGCAGTCCCGGACGGAATGAAAAACTGTTTTTT.

The V and J genes are TRBV2 and TRBJ1-1; 7 nucleotides align to TRBD1. The CDR3 contains 13 residues. Germline CDR1 and CDR2: SNHLY and FYNNEI. The ends lost 6 bases at V and 6 bases at J; junction bases unmatched: 7. CDR3 region: CASRADREAEAFF. CDR3 DNA: TGTGCCAGCAGGGCCGACAGGGAAGCTGAAGCTTTCTTT.

The V and J genes are TRBV4-2 and TRBJ2-3; tentatively, D is TRBD1 (6 bases). Between the trimmed V and J ends, which lost 0 bases and 0 bases, there was a span of 19 bases. The germline V gene has CDR1 LGHNA and CDR2 YNFKEQ. The CDR3 covers 19 residues. The CDR3 nucleotides read TGTGCCAGCAGCCAAGATCTGGGGGCTGGGGATACAAGCACAGATACGCAGTATTTT. This codes for CASSQDLGAGDTSTDTQYF.

The rearrangement uses TRBV19 and TRBJ2-5, with D perhaps TRBD1 or TRBD2 (5 bases each). CDR1 LNHDA and CDR2 SQIVND come from the germline V gene (reference sequence). The CDR3 covers 13 residues. Trimming stripped 5 bases from V and 0 bases from J, with 7 bases between. Here the CDR3 reads CASSGGHQETQYF. In nucleotides, the CDR3 is TGTGCCAGTAGTGGGGGTCACCAAGAGACCCAGTACTTC. Full variable domain (rest looked up from reference TRBV19 and TRBJ2-5): DGGITQSPKYLFRKEGQNVTLSCEQNLNHDAMYWYRQDPGQGLRLIYYSQIVNDFQKGDIAEGYSVSREKKESFPLTVTSAQKNPTAFYLCASSGGHQETQYFGPGTRLLVL.

The chain is built from TRBV18 and TRBJ2-4; TRBD2 aligns across 7 bases. The CDR3 loop spans 13 amino acids. Germline assignment: CDR1 KGHSH and CDR2 LQKENI. Trimming removed 3 bases from V and 8 bases from J; junction bases left unmatched: 4. The CDR3 is CASSPIGGDIQYF. CDR3 DNA sequence: TGTGCCAGCTCACCGATTGGGGGGGACATTCAGTACTTC.

The gene calls are TRBV10-3 and TRBJ2-7; D uncertain. Trimming shortened V by 6 bases and J by 5 bases, and 11 bases separated the two germline ends. Germline loops: CDR1 ENHRY, CDR2 SYGVKD. The CDR3 covers 12 residues. The CDR3 DNA is TGTGCCATCAGCGATCGTTCGGACGAGCAGTACTTC. Translating gives CAISDRSDEQYF.

The chain is built from TRBV19 and TRBJ1-2; the D gene is possibly TRBD1 (5 bases). CDR3 length: 11 residues. V lost 6 bases and J 8 bases, leaving 10 bases between the germline ends. CDR1 is LNHDA, CDR2 SQIVND, per germline (reference sequence). CDR3 sequence (DNA): TGTGCCAGTAGCGGACAAGGGGGCTACACCTTC. Its protein product is CASSGQGGYTF.

This chain links TRBV5-1 with TRBJ2-5; 8 bases are shared with TRBD1. The CDR3 spans 14 residues. The V gene's germline CDR1 is SGHRS and CDR2 YFSETQ. The V segment lost 3 bases and the J segment 5 bases; nucleotides outside the gene matches: 6. The CDR3 is CASSSQTGAETQYF. The CDR3, as DNA: TGCGCCAGCAGCTCTCAGACAGGGGCGGAGACCCAGTACTTC.

This clone occurred a few times. The gene calls are TRBV30 and TRBJ2-3; TRBD2 is a possible D gene (5 bases). Per the germline V gene, CDR1 is GTSNPN and CDR2 is SVGIG (reference sequence). Trimming took 2 bases from V and 5 from J, leaving 11 bases between them. The CDR3 runs 13 residues. This CDR3 reads CAWSLRGLDTQYF. The CDR3 nucleotides are TGTGCCTGGAGTCTACGGGGTTTAGATACGCAGTATTTT.

This clone has a handful of counts. The J gene is TRBJ1-2, the V gene TRBV5-4; 9 positions match TRBD1. CDR3 size: 14 residues. The germline V gene has CDR1 SGHNT and CDR2 YYREEE (reference sequence). V lost 6 bases, J lost 7 bases, and 10 bases stayed unmatched. The CDR3 sequence is CASTAGTGITGYTF. The CDR3 DNA reads as TGTGCCAGCACCGCCGGGACAGGGATTACTGGCTACACCTTC.

With respect to this clone: Compared with germline, one end of the junction differs, possibly owing to a read error. The rearrangement uses TRBV7-2 and TRBJ2-5; a weak D match, TRBD1 (6 bases). Germline V gene sequence: CDR1 SGHTA, CDR2 FQGNSA. CDR3 size: 15 residues. The CDR3 region is CASSIAGVIGETQYF. As DNA, the CDR3 is TGTGCCAGCAGCATAGCAGGGGTCATAGGAGAGACCCAGTACTTC.

J is TRBJ1-4 and V is TRBV28; D is uncertain. CDR1 and CDR2 from the germline V gene are MDHEN and SYDVKM. V gave up 6 bases and J gave up 8 bases, with 16 bases separating them. This CDR3 spans 14 amino acids. The CDR3 DNA reads TGTGCCAGCAGCCTTCACGGGGATGGAGAAAAACTGTTTTTT. It specifies CASSLHGDGEKLFF.

The V and J genes are TRBV6-2 or TRBV6-3 and TRBJ2-3; 12 nucleotides line up with TRBD2. The CDR3 is 17 residues long. CDR1 is MNHEY and CDR2 is SVGEGT in the germline V gene. Trimming took 0 bases from V and 2 from J; bases not matched to a gene: 3. In DNA form, the CDR3 reads TGTGCCAGCAGTTACTCCCCTAGCGGGGGGGACACAGATACGCAGTATTTT. It codes for CASSYSPSGGDTDTQYF.